The 9 T cell receptor beta chains reported below all come from one sample, sequenced in a study of glioma-infiltrating T cells. Using RNA template, CDR3s of TCR alpha and beta were amplified with iRepertoire arm-PCR. TCRdb fed the multiplex PCR reads into MiXCR, producing one record per CDR3 protein. The sample has roughly 120,000 distinct CDR3 sequences; more than 20% are singletons. Sequencing was carried out using glioma tissue, nonneoplastic brain tissue, or PBMCs (not recorded which). The receptor set was obtained from a human donor with low-grade glioma or glioblastoma, undergoing nonglioma brain surgery, or in good health (not recorded which).

Ten or more counts support this clonotype. J is TRBJ2-5 and V is TRBV6-1; TRBD1 is a possible D gene (5 bases). The CDR3 is 15 amino acids. V lost 7 bases and J lost 5, with 20 bases in between. Germline CDR1 MNHNS, CDR2 SASEGT. DNA of the CDR3: TGTGCCAGCACCGCCGACTCTCCTGGGGCCGAGACCCAGTACTTC. Translated, it gives CASTADSPGAETQYF.

This clonotype was recorded many times. This chain links TRBV28 with TRBJ1-5; TRBD1 matches at 8 bases. With 5 bases clipped from V and 6 bases from J, the junction kept 6 bases outside the gene matches. Germline-derived CDR1 and CDR2 are MDHEN and SYDVKM. The CDR3 length is 14 residues. DNA of the CDR3: TGTGCCAGCAGTGTAACAGGGGGTCTTCAGCCCCAGCATTTT. Protein product: CASSVTGGLQPQHF.

This clonotype has at least ten counts. V and J are TRBV28 and TRBJ2-5; 8 nucleotides match TRBD1. Trimming at V came to 5 bases and at J to 5 bases, leaving 7 bases not matched to a gene. Germline values: CDR1 MDHEN, CDR2 SYDVKM. The CDR3 extends over 14 amino acids. The CDR3 DNA reads TGTGCCAGCAGTCCCAGGGGGCTCGGGGAGACCCAGTACTTC. This codes for CASSPRGLGETQYF.

A few counts support this clonotype. This chain uses TRBV5-4 with TRBJ2-5; D remains ambiguous. From germline, CDR1 is SGHNT and CDR2 YYREEE (reference sequence). V was cut by 3 bases and J by 2 bases, with 8 bases left in between. The CDR3 is 13 amino acids. This CDR3 reads CASSSELQETQYF. CDR3 coding DNA: TGTGCCAGCAGCTCCGAACTTCAAGAGACCCAGTACTTC.

This clonotype was seen many times. The chain joins TRBV7-9 to TRBJ2-1, with D possibly TRBD2 on 5 matching bases. The CDR3 runs to 15 residues. Germline loops: CDR1 SEHNR, CDR2 FQNEAQ (reference sequence). The V gene lost 4 bases and the J gene lost 10 bases, with 20 bases spanning the gap. Written as DNA, the CDR3 is TGTGCCAGCAGCTCGGTCGTCGGAGGAGGTGGGGAGCAGTTCTTC. It is translated as CASSSVVGGGGEQFF.

The chain carries TRBV12-3 or TRBV12-4 and TRBJ2-3; no firm D call. The CDR3 runs to 11 residues. Trimming shortened V by 10 bases and J by 6 bases, and 11 bases separated the two germline ends. CDR3 in DNA: TGTGCCATACAGAGCAGGGATACGCAGTATTTT. Translation: CAIQSRDTQYF.

This clonotype was recorded at least ten times. The rearrangement uses TRBV6-1 and TRBJ2-5; TRBD1 aligns across 7 bases. CDR3 length: 14 residues. The germline V gene has CDR1 MNHNS and CDR2 SASEGT. V was pared by 8 bases and J by 4 bases, with 10 bases of the junction left unmatched. CDR3 loop: CASSIQTGRETQYF. CDR3 in DNA: TGTGCCAGCTCGATCCAGACAGGGAGAGAGACCCAGTACTTC.

This clonotype was picked up many times. V gene TRBV6-2 or TRBV6-3 combines with J gene TRBJ2-4; tentatively, D is TRBD1 (5 bases). Germline V CDR1 and CDR2: MNHEY, SVGEGT. V shed 6 bases and J shed 8 bases, with 23 bases lying between them. The CDR3 is 16 amino acids. In DNA, the CDR3 is TGTGCCAGCAGCCCGATCCCGGACACAGTGTTATACATTCAGTACTTC. Its protein product is CASSPIPDTVLYIQYF.

Comment on this clonotype: This may be a read error, as it is one base from a much larger clone. This sequence joins TRBV19 and TRBJ1-1; TRBD1 matches 7 bases. The CDR3 totals 14 residues. CDR1 and CDR2 from the germline V gene are LNHDA and SQIVND (reference sequence). The CDR3 DNA reads TGTGCCAGTAGTAAAACGGGGACAGTCACTGAAGCTTCCTTT. Translating it yields CASSKTGTVTEASF.